The clone carrying this T cell receptor beta chain was counted only a few times. The memory T cells were sequenced right after ex vivo isolation, without culture. This specimen belongs to a study of CD4 T cell repertoires in COVID-19. The CDR3 spans 15 residues. Trimming removed 5 bases from V and 5 bases from J; junction bases left unmatched: 7. Germline V gives CDR1 SGHNT, CDR2 YENEEA. Profiling relied on immunoSEQ multiplex PCR, and the TCRdb table lists in-frame clones only, not all of them. Of 20,000 to 30,000 clones listed, over 90% are singletons. The sample consisted of circulating follicular helper CD4+ T cells (cTfh) from blood, taken before the COVID-19 pandemic. This TCR was sampled from a human donor who had COVID-19. This chain links TRBV11-3 with TRBJ2-5, with 11 bases fitting TRBD2. Written as DNA, the CDR3 is TGTGCCAGCAGCCCCACTAGCGGGAGTGGGGAGACCCAGTACTTC. Protein sequence: CASSPTSGSGETQYF. The variable domain in full, completed from reference TRBV11-3 and TRBJ2-5, reads EAGVVQSPRYKIIEKKQPVAFWCNPISGHNTLYWYLQNLGQGPELLIRYENEEAVDDSQLPKDRFSAERLKGVDSTLKIQPAELGDSAVYLCASSPTSGSGETQYFGPGTRLLVL.